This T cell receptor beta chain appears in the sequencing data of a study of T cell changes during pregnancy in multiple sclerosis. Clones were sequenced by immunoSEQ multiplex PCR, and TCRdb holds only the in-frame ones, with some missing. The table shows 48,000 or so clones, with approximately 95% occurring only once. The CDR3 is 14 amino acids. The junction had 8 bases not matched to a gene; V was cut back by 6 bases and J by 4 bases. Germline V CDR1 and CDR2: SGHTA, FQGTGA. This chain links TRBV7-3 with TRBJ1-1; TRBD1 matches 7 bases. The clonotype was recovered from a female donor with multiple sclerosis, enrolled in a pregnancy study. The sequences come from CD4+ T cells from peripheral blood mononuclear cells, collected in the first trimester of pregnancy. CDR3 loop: CASRPGGSVTEAFF. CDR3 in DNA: TGTGCCAGCAGGCCAGGGGGGTCGGTCACTGAAGCTTTCTTT.